Reported below is one T cell receptor beta chain. This CDR3 spans 14 amino acids. The germline gives CDR1 SGHTA, CDR2 FQGNSA. The trim removed 5 bases at V and 9 bases at J, leaving 7 bases unmatched. TCRdb analysed the 5' RACE reads with MiXCR anew, one entry per CDR3 protein. The sample consists of about 310,000 distinct CDR3 sequences, less than 25% of them appearing once. This sample is drawn from a study of CD8 T cells in ankylosing spondylitis. The sample taken for sequencing was blood, either unsorted or a sorted T cell fraction (not recorded which). The clonotype was recovered from a female donor with ankylosing spondylitis or in good health (not recorded which). The V call is TRBV7-2, the J call TRBJ1-6; 7 bases map to TRBD1. CDR3 sequence (DNA): TGTGCCAGCAGCGAAGGGGGCTGGGGTTCACCCCTCCACTTT. This gives the protein CASSEGGWGSPLHF.